The clone carrying this T cell receptor (beta chain) was counted many times. Its antigen is not identified. Hyperthyroidism patients had new diagnoses, durations under 2 months, and ages of 18 to 65. It was from roughly 10 ml of fresh peripheral blood that the PBMCs came. These data belong to a study of Graves' ophthalmopathy and Graves' hyperthyroidism. Findings and limits, study-wide: Ophthalmopathy was separated from stable hyperthyroidism by a 13-signature model with roughly 91% sensitivity and over 75% specificity. With roughly 69% sensitivity and over 72% specificity, the model predicted ophthalmopathy progression.

The CDR3 contains 14 residues. The V gene's germline CDR1 is MNHEY and CDR2 SVGEGT. J lost 7 bases, V lost 6 bases, and 6 bases had no gene match. Amplified TCR beta CDR3 regions were obtained using RNA transcripts as template. Scientists carried out first-round RT-PCR using HTBI primers and then a second-round multiplex PCR. Via MiXCR, TCRdb re-called the multiplex PCR reads, giving one row per CDR3 protein. The sample records just over 400,000 distinct CDR3 sequences, 20% to 25% being singletons. The receptor's source is a woman under 30 with stable Graves' hyperthyroidism. The chain couples TRBV6-2 or TRBV6-3 to TRBJ1-5, with 10 bases matching TRBD1. The specimen was peripheral blood. The CDR3 region is CASRQTGGEQPQHF. The CDR3 DNA reads as TGTGCCAGCAGGCAGACAGGGGGCGAACAGCCCCAGCATTTT.